The sequence of this T cell receptor beta chain was determined in a study of shared clonotypes between healthy human individuals. Generated by immunoSEQ multiplex PCR, the TCRdb table keeps only in-frame clones and is missing some. Of around 700,000 clones listed, approximately 73% were seen once; the top ten hold 1.5% to 2%. Germline V gives CDR1 MNHEY, CDR2 SMNVEV (reference sequence). The CDR3 loop spans 14 amino acids. The V end was cut by 2 bases, the J end by 6 bases, with 13 bases between. Sequences were obtained from memory CD4+ T cells sorted from blood. Noted subset: CD45RA-negative fraction. This chain links TRBV27 with TRBJ1-2, with TRBD1 as a possible D gene (6 bases). The origin of this receptor is a woman aged 25 to 39 in good health. CDR3 region: CASSLSGQFHGYTF. For the CDR3, the DNA is TGTGCCAGCAGTTTAAGTGGACAGTTCCATGGCTACACCTTC.